The sequence of this T cell receptor (beta chain) was determined in a study of molecular identifiers for immune sequencing clone quantification. This clonotype was detected a few times. What it recognizes is unknown. The CDR3 totals 16 residues. Germline CDR1 reads MGHRA; CDR2 reads YSYEKL. V dropped 1 base and J dropped 6 bases, with 13 bases sitting between them. Study observations and caveats: It was shown that clones above 20 RNA copies held over 98% of effector molecules, but under 1% in naive cells.

TCRdb processed the PCR reads anew with MiXCR; each CDR3 protein has one entry. The table records approximately 500,000 distinct CDR3 sequences, roughly a fifth of them present only once. CD8+CD4-CCR7+CD45RA+ cells were sorted as naive CD8 T cells. The source is a human donor in good health. Some libraries in this study had Jurkat cell RNA spiked in. This chain uses TRBV4-1 with TRBJ1-6; D gene ambiguous. Sequences were obtained from naive CD8+ T cells from blood, with Jurkat cell RNA spiked in. Documented subset: FACS-sorted CD8+CD4-CCR7+CD45RA+ naive T cells. The CDR3 coding sequence is TGCGCCAGCAGCCAAGTAGGTGGCTCGGGTAATTCACCCCTCCACTTT. Its protein product is CASSQVGGSGNSPLHF.